A single sample is the source of the 21 T cell receptor beta chains below, sequenced in a study of blood T cell repertoires in COVID-19. Clones were sequenced by immunoSEQ multiplex PCR, and TCRdb holds only the in-frame ones, with some missing. This table holds around 100,000 clones, 80% to 90% found once. Sequenced input: peripheral blood. These receptors were obtained from a woman in her 50s with acute or convalescent COVID-19.

The V gene is TRBV6-1, the J gene TRBJ1-5; D is perhaps TRBD1 (5 bases). V lost 2 bases and J lost 2, with 16 bases in between. This CDR3 is built from 17 residues. Germline lookup yields CDR1 MNHNS and CDR2 SASEGT. The CDR3 DNA reads as TGTGCCAGCAGTGAATATGGAGGGGAAAGTGGCAATCAGCCCCAGCATTTT. Its protein product is CASSEYGGESGNQPQHF.

This sequence joins TRBV7-3 and TRBJ2-1, with a possible D match to TRBD1 (5 bases). Germline loops: CDR1 SGHTA, CDR2 FQGTGA. V was clipped by 3 bases and J by 4 bases, with 13 bases between them. The CDR3 is 15 amino acids. The CDR3 DNA reads TGTGCCAGCAGCTTGGGGCTGTTGTCTTACAATGAGCAGTTCTTC. Encoded protein: CASSLGLLSYNEQFF.

The V gene is TRBV7-9, the J gene TRBJ1-4; TRBD1 might be the D (5 bases). This CDR3 contains 15 residues. Trimming took off 1 base at V and 6 bases at J, with 12 bases between the two ends. Germline loops: CDR1 SEHNR, CDR2 FQNEAQ (reference sequence). CDR3 in amino acids: CASSLVVGQDEKLFF. The CDR3 DNA is TGTGCCAGCAGCTTAGTTGTGGGGCAGGATGAAAAACTGTTTTTT.

The J gene is TRBJ2-3, the V gene TRBV24-1; 8 bases are a match to TRBD2. Germline loops: CDR1 KGHDR, CDR2 SFDVKD. CDR3 length: 14 residues. The ends lost 5 bases at V and 3 bases at J; junction bases unmatched: 3. CDR3 loop: CATSAGGPTDTQYF. CDR3 nucleotide sequence: TGTGCCACCAGTGCGGGAGGGCCGACAGATACGCAGTATTTT.

The chain links TRBV27 to TRBJ2-5; perhaps TRBD2 as D (6 bases). CDR3 length: 13 residues. V lost 10 bases to trimming and J lost 4 bases, with 16 bases between them. From germline, CDR1 is MNHEY and CDR2 SMNVEV (reference sequence). CDR3 region: CATSGSGLETQYF. DNA of the CDR3: TGTGCCACCAGCGGGTCAGGGCTAGAGACCCAGTACTTC.

This clone was recorded once. The J gene is TRBJ2-1, the V gene TRBV30; maybe TRBD2 (5 bases). Germline V gives CDR1 GTSNPN, CDR2 SVGIG (reference sequence). The ends were cut back, 2 bases at V and 0 bases at J, with 14 bases in the middle. The CDR3 consists of 16 residues. The CDR3 reads CAWSQARLTSYNEQFF. The CDR3 DNA is TGTGCCTGGAGTCAAGCCCGACTAACCTCCTACAATGAGCAGTTCTTC.

J is TRBJ2-5 and V is TRBV18; TRBD2 aligns across 9 bases. V gave up 2 bases and J gave up 5 bases; unmatched junction bases: 6. In germline, CDR1 is KGHSH, CDR2 LQKENI. The CDR3 runs 15 residues. This CDR3 is CASSPEAGGRETQYF. For the CDR3, the DNA is TGTGCCAGCTCACCAGAAGCGGGGGGCAGGGAGACCCAGTACTTC. Using reference TRBV18 and TRBJ2-5 for the parts outside the CDR3, the full variable domain is NAGVMQNPRHLVRRRGQEARLRCSPMKGHSHVYWYRQLPEEGLKFMVYLQKENIIDESGMPKERFSAEFPKEGPSILRIQQVVRGDSAAYFCASSPEAGGRETQYFGPGTRLLVL.

The J gene is TRBJ1-1, the V gene TRBV28; 7 bases align to TRBD1. The CDR3 spans 16 residues. V lost 5 bases and J lost 1; bases outside the gene matches: 10. Germline CDR1 is MDHEN and CDR2 is SYDVKM. CDR3 nucleotides: TGTGCCAGCAGTGCAAAACCCGGGACAGCGAACACTGAAGCTTTCTTT. Translated: CASSAKPGTANTEAFF.

The chain employs TRBV4-1 and TRBJ2-1; 10 nucleotides align to TRBD2. The CDR3 loop spans 16 amino acids. The V gene end was trimmed by 1 base and the J gene end by 9 bases; junction bases not matched to a gene: 9. The germline V gene has CDR1 MGHRA and CDR2 YSYEKL. The CDR3 coding sequence is TGCGCCAGCAGCCAAGTTTGGCTAGCGGGAGTGATTGAGCAGTTCTTC. It encodes CASSQVWLAGVIEQFF.

The J gene is TRBJ2-7, the V gene TRBV2; no clear D gene. V shed 6 bases and J shed 0 bases, with 21 bases lying between them. The V gene's germline CDR1 is SNHLY and CDR2 FYNNEI. This CDR3 contains 17 residues. The CDR3 region is CASRAAFSFKGSYEQYF. In DNA form, the CDR3 reads TGTGCCAGCAGGGCCGCCTTTAGCTTCAAAGGCTCCTACGAGCAGTACTTC.

The chain employs TRBV28 and TRBJ2-7; 12 bases are shared with TRBD1. This CDR3 has 17 residues. Germline CDR1 is MDHEN and CDR2 is SYDVKM. V gave up 6 bases and J gave up 7 bases; unmatched junction bases: 16. The CDR3 coding sequence is TGTGCCAGCAGCTCACGGTTAGGGACAGGGGGCTGGAATGAGCAGTACTTC. Its protein product is CASSSRLGTGGWNEQYF.

The chain is built from TRBV7-3 and TRBJ1-2, with D tentatively TRBD1 (5 bases). CDR3 size: 16 residues. V dropped 5 bases and J dropped 2 bases, with 18 bases sitting between them. Germline V lookup: CDR1 SGHTA, CDR2 FQGTGA. DNA for the CDR3: TGTGCCAGCAGCCCGACGTCGGGGGGGACCAACTATGGCTACACCTTC. Translated, it gives CASSPTSGGTNYGYTF.

The gene calls are TRBV9 and TRBJ2-2; 10 bases are a match to TRBD2. The CDR3 sequence is 15 residues long. V was pared by 3 bases and J by 4 bases, with 3 bases of the junction left unmatched. From germline, CDR1 is SGDLS and CDR2 YYNGEE. CDR3 protein: CASSALAGATGELFF. Written as DNA, the CDR3 is TGTGCCAGCAGCGCCCTAGCGGGAGCCACCGGGGAGCTGTTTTTT.

The chain uses TRBV29-1 and TRBJ2-1; D not resolved. Germline V gene sequence: CDR1 SQVTM, CDR2 ANQGSEA. Trimming stripped 3 bases from V and 7 bases from J, with 7 bases between. The CDR3 has 11 amino acids. The CDR3 here is CSVDLTNEQFF. The CDR3 region has the DNA TGCAGCGTTGATCTGACTAATGAGCAGTTCTTC.

The chain links TRBV4-1 to TRBJ1-1; D not certain. This CDR3 is 14 amino acids long. Germline V lookup: CDR1 MGHRA, CDR2 YSYEKL. The V end was cut by 1 base, the J end by 8 bases, with 14 bases between. In DNA, the CDR3 is TGCGCCAGCAGCCAAGTAAGGGCGGGGATCGAAGCTTTCTTT. Protein: CASSQVRAGIEAFF.

The gene calls are TRBV27 and TRBJ2-5; D is uncertain. Germline CDR1 is MNHEY and CDR2 is SMNVEV (reference sequence). The CDR3 sequence is 15 residues long. V shed 5 bases and J shed 2 bases, with 15 bases lying between them. The CDR3 DNA sequence: TGTGCCAGCAGTCCCAGTGGGTCCAGGCAAGAGACCCAGTACTTC. Its protein is CASSPSGSRQETQYF.

The genes are TRBV18 and TRBJ2-1; 10 nucleotides agree with TRBD2. Trimming removed 0 bases from V and 6 bases from J; junction bases left unmatched: 11. There are 18 residues in the CDR3. The germline V gene encodes CDR1 KGHSH and CDR2 LQKENI. The CDR3 region is CASSPPMVAGGLGNEQFF. The CDR3 DNA sequence: TGTGCCAGCTCACCACCGATGGTAGCGGGAGGATTGGGCAATGAGCAGTTCTTC.

V is TRBV12-5 and J is TRBJ2-3; 12 bases map to TRBD1. The CDR3 has 15 amino acids. The ends lost 6 bases at V and 7 bases at J; junction bases unmatched: 8. Germline CDR1 reads LGHNT; CDR2 reads FRNRAP. The CDR3 sequence: CASGPGTGGGYTQYF. CDR3 in DNA: TGTGCTAGTGGCCCCGGGACAGGGGGCGGGTATACGCAGTATTTT.

J is TRBJ2-5 and V is TRBV30, with 9 bases identical to TRBD1. This CDR3 comprises 14 residues. The V and J ends lost 2 bases and 4 bases, in that order; junction bases with no gene match: 5. Germline V lookup: CDR1 GTSNPN, CDR2 SVGIG (reference sequence). CDR3 in amino acids: CAWSHNRGRETQYF. The CDR3, as DNA: TGTGCCTGGAGTCACAACAGGGGGCGAGAGACCCAGTACTTC.

The chain uses TRBV30 and TRBJ1-5; D perhaps matches TRBD1 (6 bases). V was cut by 2 bases and J by 4 bases, with 9 bases left in between. Germline V lookup: CDR1 GTSNPN, CDR2 SVGIG (reference sequence). The CDR3 length is 13 residues. CDR3 coding DNA: TGTGCCTGGAGTCCACAGGGAAATCAGCCCCAGCATTTT. It translates to CAWSPQGNQPQHF.

J is TRBJ1-3 and V is TRBV12-5, with TRBD1 identical over 9 bases. This CDR3 is built from 16 residues. Germline V gives CDR1 LGHNT, CDR2 FRNRAP. The ends lost 4 bases at V and 6 bases at J; junction bases unmatched: 10. The CDR3 DNA reads TGTGCTAGTGGTTCGCAACTTGGGGACAGGGTAAACACCATATATTTT. Its protein is CASGSQLGDRVNTIYF.